This section outlines one TCR beta chain sequence together with its context. Its antigen is not known. Other nucleotide sequences from this sample produce the same CDR3. Trimming cost V 2 bases and J 4 bases, with 3 bases left between them. The CDR3 consists of 11 residues. CDR1 SGHDN and CDR2 FVKESK come from the germline V gene. The data derive from a study of shared clonotypes between healthy human individuals. General study results and limits: Among donors, sharing of clonotypes was expected to be affected by sequencing depth.

In the source study's methods: ImmunoSEQ supplied junction-only sequences lacking quality scores, so filtering was different. The protocol was immunoSEQ multiplex PCR, while the TCRdb copy is restricted to in-frame clones and leaves out a portion. The V and J calls and the clone size are those of that table, but D and trimming were determined from the DNA. The repertoire consists of approximately 2.3 million clones, with 93% occurring once and the leading ten covering 0.39%. The clonotype originates from a man between 18 and 35 years old in good health. Some clones in this sample may be carry-over from other donors' samples. Sequencing was carried out using naive CD4+ T cells from PBMCs. Regarding subset: CD45RA+ positively selected. This sequence joins TRBV14 and TRBJ2-7; D is unclear. In DNA form, the CDR3 reads TGTGCCAGCAGCCAAACTTACGAGCAGTACTTC. Protein: CASSQTYEQYF.